A selection of T cell receptor beta chains follows, all from one sample in a study of T cells in Graves' hyperthyroidism and ophthalmopathy. TCRdb re-called the multiplex PCR reads through MiXCR, storing one row per CDR3 protein. The profile shows hundreds of thousands of distinct CDR3 sequences, around 20% of them singletons. Sample: blood. These receptors originate from a man aged 50 or older with Graves' ophthalmopathy. The CDR3 runs from the conserved cysteine through the conserved F or W. A D gene is named only where the DNA matches it firmly. Part of the rows lack a size; the others show once, few, many or a class for expanded clones.

v_call	d_call	clone_size	j_call	cdr3_aa	cdr3_nt
TRBV15	TRBD1	few	TRBJ2-6	CATNAGTGNVLTF	TGTGCCACCAACGCTGGGACAGGGAACGTCCTGACTTTC
TRBV10-2	NA	NA	TRBJ2-1	CASSRLAGIDNEQFF	TGCGCCAGCAGTCGCCTCGCGGGGATCGACAATGAGCAGTTCTTC
TRBV5-8	NA	NA	TRBJ1-4	CASSLGMTVEKLFF	TGTGCCAGCAGCTTAGGCATGACTGTTGAAAAACTGTTTTTT
TRBV11-2	NA	NA	TRBJ1-6	CASSRTGENTPLHF	TGTGCCAGCAGCCGGACGGGGGAGAATACACCCCTCCACTTT
TRBV24-1	TRBD1	NA	TRBJ2-7	CATSDSKTGGSYEQYF	TGTGCCACCAGTGATTCGAAAACAGGGGGCTCCTACGAGCAGTACTTC
TRBV6-1	NA	NA	TRBJ2-2	CASSQRTGTWMILNTGELFF	TGTGCCAGCAGTCAACGAACCGGGACATGGATGATTTTGAACACCGGGGAGCTGTTTTTT
TRBV6-5	TRBD1	many	TRBJ1-2	CASSYTWRDRGLFGYTF	TGTGCCAGCAGTTACACTTGGCGGGACAGGGGGCTGTTTGGCTACACCTTC
TRBV27	NA	few	TRBJ1-1	CASSLEGRWTEAFF	TGTGCCAGCAGTTTGGAGGGAAGGTGGACTGAAGCTTTCTTT
TRBV6-1	NA	NA	TRBJ2-7	CASTKVNEQYF	TGTGCCAGCACCAAGGTTAACGAGCAGTACTTC
TRBV7-2	NA	many	TRBJ2-5	CASSSSGTETQYF	TGTGCCAGCAGCTCCTCCGGGACAGAGACCCAGTACTTC